Shown below are 27 T cell receptor beta chains from a single sample sequenced in a study of blood T cell repertoires in COVID-19. Assay: immunoSEQ multiplex PCR; the TCRdb copy retains only in-frame clones and omits some. Of 200,000 to 250,000 clones in the sample, over 80% were seen once. The sequenced sample consisted of PBMCs or T cells enriched from blood (not recorded which). The receptors stem from a woman in her 30s who had been exposed to COVID-19.

This chain connects TRBV6-5 to TRBJ2-7; 8 bases map to TRBD2. Unmatched junction bases numbered 2, after V lost 5 bases and J lost 2 bases. The CDR3 has 13 amino acids. Germline-derived CDR1 and CDR2 are MNHEY and SVGAGI. The CDR3 loop reads CASSSGGTYEQYF. The CDR3 nucleotides read TGTGCCAGCAGTAGCGGGGGTACCTACGAGCAGTACTTC.

J is TRBJ1-2 and V is TRBV18, with 9 bases that match TRBD1. This CDR3 is 16 amino acids long. V lost 5 bases to trimming and J lost 0 bases; unmatched junction nucleotides: 7. Germline V gives CDR1 KGHSH, CDR2 LQKENI. CDR3 nucleotide sequence: TGTGCCAGCTCATCAAACAGGGACAGGGCTAACTATGGCTACACCTTC. Protein: CASSSNRDRANYGYTF.

The rearrangement links TRBV29-1 to TRBJ1-1; D may be TRBD1 (6 bases). V was trimmed by 4 bases and J by 8 bases, leaving 8 bases between them. Per germline, CDR1 SQVTM and CDR2 ANQGSEA. CDR3 length: 10 residues. Written as DNA, the CDR3 is TGCAGCGTTGGGACAGTAGAAGCTTTCTTT. It is translated as CSVGTVEAFF.

The V and J genes are TRBV3-1 (or the pseudogene TRBV3-2) and TRBJ2-1, with TRBD2 identical over 7 bases. The J segment lost 7 bases and the V segment lost 0 bases, leaving 3 bases of the junction unmatched. The CDR3 is made up of 14 amino acids. CDR1 LGHDT and CDR2 YNNKEL come from the germline V gene (reference sequence). In DNA, the CDR3 is TGTGCCAGCAGCCAAGAAGGACTAGAGAATGAGCAGTTCTTC. The encoded protein is CASSQEGLENEQFF.

The chain joins TRBV2 to TRBJ2-4; 10 bases map to TRBD1. The length of the CDR3 is 15 residues. V trimming: 5 bases; J trimming: 5 bases; junction bases outside the gene matches: 6. CDR1 is SNHLY, CDR2 FYNNEI, per germline. CDR3 nucleotides: TGTGCCAGCAGTCGGCGGGACAGGGGACAAAACATTCAGTACTTC. Translating gives CASSRRDRGQNIQYF.

The rearrangement uses TRBV6-5 and TRBJ2-3, with D possibly being TRBD2 (6 bases). Germline V gene sequence: CDR1 MNHEY, CDR2 SVGAGI. The V and J ends lost 8 bases and 5 bases respectively, with 17 bases between them. The CDR3 runs 14 residues. The CDR3 bases are TGTGCCAGCTCCCGCGGGACCCCCCAAGATACGCAGTATTTT. Translating it yields CASSRGTPQDTQYF.

The count of this clone is one. V is TRBV28 and J is TRBJ2-7, with 7 bases identical to TRBD2. The CDR3 has 11 residues. The trim removed 8 bases at V and 5 bases at J, leaving 3 bases unmatched. Germline V gives CDR1 MDHEN, CDR2 SYDVKM. In DNA, the CDR3 is TGTGCCAGCGGGCTAGCGGACGAGCAGTACTTC. Its protein is CASGLADEQYF.

In this sample, this clone turned up a few times. The V and J genes are TRBV4-1 and TRBJ1-5; TRBD1 is a possible D gene (5 bases). Trimming took 1 base from V and 0 from J, leaving 10 bases between them. The CDR3 contains 16 residues. Germline CDR1 MGHRA, CDR2 YSYEKL. CDR3 amino acids: CASSQGRGFSNQPQHF. The CDR3 nucleotides read TGCGCCAGCAGCCAAGGTAGGGGCTTTAGCAATCAGCCCCAGCATTTT.

The rearrangement links TRBV27 to TRBJ1-3, with a tentative D call TRBD1 (5 bases). The CDR3 loop spans 15 amino acids. Germline V gene data show CDR1 as MNHEY and CDR2 as SMNVEV (reference sequence). V shed 6 bases and J shed 9 bases, with 21 bases lying between them. CDR3 coding DNA: TGTGCCAGCAGAAAGGGAGGGGCTCCGTTTAGCACCATATATTTT. This translates into CASRKGGAPFSTIYF.

The chain recombines TRBV25-1 with TRBJ2-7, with TRBD1 matching 8 bases. The V gene's germline CDR1 is MGHDK and CDR2 SYGVNS. This CDR3 comprises 15 residues. V trimming: 3 bases; J trimming: 6 bases; junction bases outside the gene matches: 10. The CDR3 protein is CASSDSMHTGGEQYF. CDR3 DNA sequence: TGTGCCAGCAGTGATTCGATGCATACAGGGGGCGAGCAGTACTTC.

The V gene is TRBV27, the J gene TRBJ2-1; the D gene is possibly TRBD2 (6 bases). CDR3 size: 16 residues. Trimming shortened V by 2 bases and J by 0 bases, and 11 bases separated the two germline ends. Germline V gene sequence: CDR1 MNHEY, CDR2 SMNVEV (reference sequence). The CDR3: CASSLRAGLSYNEQFF. The CDR3 DNA sequence: TGTGCCAGCAGTTTACGAGCGGGCCTCTCCTACAATGAGCAGTTCTTC.

This chain joins TRBV6-1 and TRBJ1-5; D might be TRBD1 (5 bases). V was clipped by 2 bases and J by 4 bases, with 12 bases between them. CDR3 length: 15 amino acids. The germline V gene has CDR1 MNHNS and CDR2 SASEGT. CDR3 sequence (DNA): TGTGCCAGCAGTGAATTAAGGGGCCAGAATCAGCCCCAGCATTTT. The encoded protein is CASSELRGQNQPQHF.

The V and J genes are TRBV5-4 and TRBJ2-2; D possibly corresponds to TRBD2 (11 bases). V gave up 4 bases and J gave up 6 bases, with 25 bases separating them. Germline V CDR1 and CDR2: SGHNT, YYREEE (reference sequence). There are 18 residues in the CDR3. The CDR3 DNA reads TGTGCCAGCAGCCCTAGACAGGGGGCACTAGCGGGAGCCGGGGAGCTGTTTTTT. The encoded protein is CASSPRQGALAGAGELFF.

The table lists this clone with a few counts. The chain has TRBV3-1 (or the pseudogene TRBV3-2) and TRBJ2-3; D perhaps matches TRBD2 (6 bases). The ends were cut back, 0 bases at V and 1 base at J, with 11 bases in the middle. This CDR3 is built from 16 residues. CDR1 is LGHDT, CDR2 YNNKEL, per germline (reference sequence). As DNA, the CDR3 is TGTGCCAGCAGCCAAGATGGCGGGGCGGGCACAGATACGCAGTATTTT. Its translation is CASSQDGGAGTDTQYF.

The chain links TRBV6-5 to TRBJ2-7; a weak D match, TRBD1 (6 bases). V was trimmed by 4 bases and J by 5 bases, leaving 9 bases between them. Germline lookup yields CDR1 MNHEY and CDR2 SVGAGI. This CDR3 comprises 12 residues. The DNA of the CDR3 is TGTGCCAGCAGTTTACAGGGCCACGAGCAGTACTTC. Its protein is CASSLQGHEQYF.

This clone was picked up a small number of times. This sequence joins TRBV10-1 and TRBJ2-7; D might be TRBD2 (6 bases). The V gene's germline CDR1 is WNHNN and CDR2 SYGVQD (reference sequence). V lost 2 bases and J lost 0, with 17 bases in between. The CDR3 runs 17 residues. CDR3 region: CASSERVPREISYEQYF. The CDR3 nucleotides are TGCGCCAGCAGTGAGAGAGTTCCGCGGGAAATCTCCTACGAGCAGTACTTC.

The chain uses TRBV7-2 and TRBJ2-5, with 14 bases aligning to TRBD2. The CDR3 consists of 16 residues. V was pared by 5 bases and J by 5 bases, with 7 bases of the junction left unmatched. Looked up from germline, CDR1 is SGHTA and CDR2 is FQGNSA. The CDR3 DNA follows: TGTGCCAGCAGCCCACGACTAGCGGGAGGGGAGGAGACCCAGTACTTC. Its protein product is CASSPRLAGGEETQYF.

This sequence joins TRBV5-4 and TRBJ1-1; D is unclear. From germline, CDR1 is SGHNT and CDR2 YYREEE (reference sequence). Trimming pared 0 bases from V and 5 bases from J, leaving 14 bases between. This CDR3 spans 15 amino acids. DNA of the CDR3: TGTGCCAGCAGCTTGGAAATCTCCCGAGGGACTGAAGCTTTCTTT. The encoded protein is CASSLEISRGTEAFF.

This rearrangement joins TRBV29-1 to TRBJ2-7, with 12 bases identical to TRBD1. The CDR3 extends over 12 amino acids. With 7 bases clipped from V and 7 bases from J, the junction kept 5 bases outside the gene matches. Germline V gene lookup returns CDR1 SQVTM and CDR2 ANQGSEA. In DNA, the CDR3 is TGCAGCGGGGGACAGGGGGCTTTGGAGCAGTACTTC. It translates to CSGGQGALEQYF.

This clone was detected only once. V and J are TRBV15 and TRBJ1-5, with no clear D. V dropped 0 bases and J dropped 3 bases, with 9 bases sitting between them. Germline V gene data show CDR1 as LNHNV and CDR2 as YYDKDF (reference sequence). This CDR3 is 15 amino acids long. The CDR3 sequence: CATSRDLPVNQPQHF. The CDR3 region has the DNA TGTGCCACCAGCAGAGATTTGCCAGTCAATCAGCCCCAGCATTTT.

The J gene is TRBJ2-7, the V gene TRBV28, with 10 nucleotides matching TRBD2. This CDR3 region has 15 residues. The germline V gene encodes CDR1 MDHEN and CDR2 SYDVKM. After removal of 6 bases from V and 5 bases from J, the junction contained 10 bases not matched to a gene. The CDR3 loop is CASSGTLAGVNEQYF. The CDR3 bases are TGTGCCAGCAGCGGCACCCTAGCGGGAGTCAACGAGCAGTACTTC.

This rearrangement joins TRBV7-9 to TRBJ2-4; 9 nucleotides line up with TRBD1. Germline V gene sequence: CDR1 SEHNR, CDR2 FQNEAQ (reference sequence). This CDR3 comprises 15 residues. Trimming took 4 bases from V and 6 from J; bases not matched to a gene: 7. CDR3 loop: CASSSNRDRVNIQYF. The CDR3 DNA follows: TGTGCCAGCAGCTCAAACCGGGACAGGGTAAACATTCAGTACTTC.

The chain has TRBV19 and TRBJ2-2, with D possibly matching TRBD1 (5 bases). This CDR3 spans 17 amino acids. Germline CDR1 is LNHDA and CDR2 is SQIVND (reference sequence). Trimming left V 11 bases short and J 4 bases short, with 26 bases between. As DNA, the CDR3 is TGTGCCTCTTCCCTGGCCGGACACCCGTCTTTCACCGGGGAGCTGTTTTTT. Protein: CASSLAGHPSFTGELFF.

The chain joins TRBV5-1 to TRBJ2-1, with D maybe TRBD2 (5 bases). The CDR3 has 16 residues. Trimming removed 4 bases at V and 6 bases at J, with 20 bases between. Germline V CDR1 and CDR2: SGHRS, YFSETQ. CDR3 loop: CASSLGFGSIINEQFF. CDR3 coding DNA: TGCGCCAGCAGCCTGGGCTTTGGGAGTATAATCAATGAGCAGTTCTTC.

The J gene is TRBJ1-2, the V gene TRBV6-5; TRBD1 matches 8 bases. CDR3 length: 15 residues. Germline values: CDR1 MNHEY, CDR2 SVGAGI. With 5 bases clipped from V and 3 bases from J, the junction kept 8 bases outside the gene matches. In DNA, the CDR3 is TGTGCCAGCAGTAGACAGGGGAGTGGAGACTATGGCTACACCTTC. Its translation: CASSRQGSGDYGYTF.

The chain joins TRBV4-1 to TRBJ1-5, with 9 nucleotides matching TRBD1. This CDR3 spans 19 amino acids. Germline CDR1 is MGHRA and CDR2 is YSYEKL. After removal of 0 bases from V and 0 bases from J, the junction contained 9 bases not matched to a gene. CDR3 bases: TGCGCCAGCAGCCAAGATAGGGTACAGGGGGCTTTTAGCAATCAGCCCCAGCATTTT. This gives the protein CASSQDRVQGAFSNQPQHF.

The chain joins TRBV5-1 to TRBJ2-5, with D perhaps TRBD2 (6 bases). This CDR3 is built from 13 residues. The V end was cut by 4 bases, the J end by 2 bases, with 9 bases between. Per germline, CDR1 SGHRS and CDR2 YFSETQ. The CDR3 bases are TGCGCCAGCAGCCGGGGAGGTCAAGAGACCCAGTACTTC. Encoded protein: CASSRGGQETQYF.